This paragraph covers one T cell receptor (beta chain) sequence. CDR3 size: 18 residues. CDR1 and CDR2 (germline): PRHDT, FYEKMQ (reference sequence). V lost 2 bases to trimming and J lost 2 bases, with 19 bases between them. This sample is drawn from a study of cytomegalovirus exposure and HLA in healthy donors. PCR involved 60 Vbeta and 13 Jbeta primers. Only in-frame clones appear in the TCRdb table, and some are missing; sequencing was by immunoSEQ multiplex PCR. The sample gives 150,000 to 200,000 clones, roughly 80% of which show up once; more than 8% is in the top ten. The sequenced material came from PBMCs. The receptor was derived from a male donor in good health and CMV-seropositive. The genes are TRBV13 and TRBJ2-1, with D possibly matching TRBD2 (5 bases). CDR3 residues: CASSLQKIGVTTYNEQFF. CDR3 coding DNA: TGTGCCAGCAGCTTACAAAAGATCGGGGTTACGACCTACAATGAGCAGTTCTTC. Full variable domain (remainder filled in from reference TRBV13 and TRBJ2-1): AAGVIQSPRHLIKEKRETATLKCYPIPRHDTVYWYQQGPGQDPQFLISFYEKMQSDKGSIPDRFSAQQFSDYHSELNMSSLELGDSALYFCASSLQKIGVTTYNEQFFGPGTRLTVL.